These T cell receptor beta chains were read from a single sample in a study of blood T cell repertoires in COVID-19. Using immunoSEQ multiplex PCR, the repertoire was profiled, and TCRdb retains in-frame clones only, with some absent. Of under 200,000 clones detected, under 90% appear once; the ten largest clones hold 9.5% to 15%. Specimen: PBMCs or T cells enriched from blood (not recorded which). These receptor sequences come from a man in his forties or fifties who had recovered from COVID-19. Both conserved end residues are part of each CDR3. The D gene is left open where the match is weak. Not all rows give a size; the values are once, few, many and, for expanded clones, a class.

>NA|TRBJ1-5|once|TRBV14
TGTGCCAGCAGCGAACAGGTTTTACCTCAGCCCCAGCATTTT
CASSEQVLPQPQHF
>TRBD1|TRBJ1-1|NA|TRBV6-1
TGTGCCAGCAGTGAAGGGGGGACAGGGGGCGGAGCTTTCTTT
CASSEGGTGGGAFF
>NA|TRBJ1-1|NA|TRBV5-1
TGCGCCAGCAGCTTGGGAGGGTTGGAGACTGAAGCTTTCTTT
CASSLGGLETEAFF
>NA|TRBJ2-1|NA|TRBV2
TGTGCCAGCAGTGAGAGGGCTGAGCAGTTCTTC
CASSERAEQFF
>NA|TRBJ1-6|NA|TRBV5-1
TGCGCCAGCAGCGGAGGGACGCCAACAAATTCACCCCTCCACTTT
CASSGGTPTNSPLHF
>NA|TRBJ1-2|NA|TRBV6-5
TGTGCCAGCAGCTCCCGTAACAGGGTACTCAGCGGCTACACCTTC
CASSSRNRVLSGYTF
>TRBD1|TRBJ1-2|once|TRBV27
TGTGCCAGCAGTCCGGGACAGGGGATTGGAGGCTACACCTTC
CASSPGQGIGGYTF
>TRBD1|TRBJ2-2|NA|TRBV11-2
TGTGCCAGCAGCGTTCTAGGGACAGGGGGCTCCCGCGGCACCGGGGAGCTGTTTTTT
CASSVLGTGGSRGTGELFF
>NA|TRBJ2-2|NA|TRBV10-3
TGTGCCACGATCCAAGCACGGGGGGCCACCGGGGAGCTGTTTTTT
CATIQARGATGELFF
>NA|TRBJ2-7|once|TRBV30
TGTGCCTGGAGTGAAACGGGGACATTCGACGAGCAGTACTTC
CAWSETGTFDEQYF
>TRBD1|TRBJ1-4|NA|TRBV27
TGTGCCAGCAGGGAAGGGCAGGGGGCTAGGGAAAAACTGTTTTTT
CASREGQGAREKLFF
>NA|TRBJ1-4|NA|TRBV18
TGTGCCAGCTCACCGCGGCCTCAGGGGCAGTTCGCAACTAATGAAAAACTGTTTTTT
CASSPRPQGQFATNEKLFF
>NA|TRBJ2-3|NA|TRBV5-6
TGTGCCAGCAGCTCCCCCTATACGCAGTATTTT
CASSSPYTQYF
>TRBD1|TRBJ1-2|NA|TRBV7-9
TGTGCCAGCAGCAACCGGGACAGGCCAGATGGCTACACCTTC
CASSNRDRPDGYTF
>TRBD2|TRBJ2-3|NA|TRBV28
TGTGCCAGCAGAGCCTCTAGCGGGGGGGCCTTTGATACGCAGTATTTT
CASRASSGGAFDTQYF
>TRBD2|TRBJ2-7|NA|TRBV4-2
TGTGCCAGCAGCCAGGGACTAGCGGGGAACTACGAGCAGTACTTC
CASSQGLAGNYEQYF
>TRBD1|TRBJ1-1|NA|TRBV28
TGTGCCAGCAGTCTAGGACAGGGGGTCGAAGGGACTGAAGCTTTCTTT
CASSLGQGVEGTEAFF
>NA|TRBJ2-5|NA|TRBV6-2/TRBV6-3
TGTGCCAGCAGTTACGCGAGCTTTCAAGAGACCCAGTACTTC
CASSYASFQETQYF
>NA|TRBJ1-5|NA|TRBV2
TGTGCCAGCAGTGTAGACAGCCTGAATCAGCCCCAGCATTTT
CASSVDSLNQPQHF
>TRBD2|TRBJ2-1|NA|TRBV18
TGTGCCAGCTCCCCCTCGGGGGGACTAGCGGTCTTGGAGCAGTTCTTC
CASSPSGGLAVLEQFF
>NA|TRBJ2-5|NA|TRBV5-1
TGCGCCAGCAGCTTGTCACAGGACAGTCGGAAGACCCAGTACTTC
CASSLSQDSRKTQYF
>NA|TRBJ2-7|NA|TRBV6-1
TGTGCCAGCAGTGAACTAGGGGCTTCCTACGAGCAGTACTTC
CASSELGASYEQYF
>TRBD1|TRBJ1-5|NA|TRBV19
TGTGCCAGTAGTTCCCGTGACAGGGGTATCCTTCAGCCCCAGCATTTT
CASSSRDRGILQPQHF
>NA|TRBJ1-1|NA|TRBV9
TGTGCCAGCAGCGTCGGCCCCGGGGTGAGGATGAACACTGAAGCTTTCTTT
CASSVGPGVRMNTEAFF
>NA|TRBJ2-1|NA|TRBV7-8
TGTGCCAGCAGCTTAGCGCTAGAGGGTGAGCAGTTCTTC
CASSLALEGEQFF
>TRBD1|TRBJ2-7|once|TRBV5-1
TGCGCCAGCAGCTTGGAACGGACAGGGGTGTACGAGCAGTACTTC
CASSLERTGVYEQYF
>TRBD2|TRBJ2-3|NA|TRBV7-3
TGTGCCAGCAAATCAAACGCGGGGGGCCCAGGAGATACGCAGTATTTT
CASKSNAGGPGDTQYF
>NA|TRBJ2-1|NA|TRBV11-3
TGTGCCAGCAGCTGGGGGCAAAGAAACAATGAGCAGTTCTTC
CASSWGQRNNEQFF
>NA|TRBJ2-2|NA|TRBV29-1
TGCAGCGGTTTCCTCACCAGGGGAGGGAAGAACACCGGGGAGCTGTTTTTT
CSGFLTRGGKNTGELFF
>NA|TRBJ2-3|few|TRBV12-1
TGTGCCAGCAGCGCTAGCGGGGGGTATGTAGATACGCAGTATTTT
CASSASGGYVDTQYF
>TRBD1|TRBJ1-1|NA|TRBV27
TGTGCCAGCAGCCCGGGACAGGGGGTGCTTTTGGACACTGAAGCTTTCTTT
CASSPGQGVLLDTEAFF
>TRBD2|TRBJ2-1|NA|TRBV3-1/TRBV3-2
TGTGCCAGCAGCCGAAGCGAGCGGGGGGCCCACAATGAGCAGTTCTTC
CASSRSERGAHNEQFF
>TRBD2|TRBJ2-1|few|TRBV19
TGTGCCAGTAGGACTAGCGGGGGGTCCAATGAGCAGTTCTTC
CASRTSGGSNEQFF
>TRBD1|TRBJ1-2|NA|TRBV4-1
TGCGCCAGCAGCAAGGGGACAGTCCCTAACTATGGCTACACCTTC
CASSKGTVPNYGYTF
>NA|TRBJ1-2|few|TRBV9
TGTGCCAGCAGCGTAGGAGGAGCCAATCCTTATGGCTACACCTTC
CASSVGGANPYGYTF
>NA|TRBJ2-7|NA|TRBV6-5
TGTGCCAGCAGTTACTCGTTCAGGGGCTACGAGCAGTACTTC
CASSYSFRGYEQYF
>NA|TRBJ1-1|NA|TRBV3-1/TRBV3-2
TGTGCCAGCAGATGGGGGGGCGCGACTGAAGCTTTCTTT
CASRWGGATEAFF
>TRBD1|TRBJ2-2|NA|TRBV24-1
TGTGCCACCAGAGGGGACAGCGTAGGGAACACCGGGGAGCTGTTTTTT
CATRGDSVGNTGELFF
>TRBD2|TRBJ2-3|NA|TRBV11-3
TGTGCCAGCAGCCAGCGGGAAGGCACAGATACGCAGTATTTT
CASSQREGTDTQYF
>TRBD1|TRBJ1-2|NA|TRBV19
TGTGCCAGTACCCTGGACAGGGGATATGGCTACACCTTC
CASTLDRGYGYTF
>TRBD2|TRBJ2-1|NA|TRBV7-8
TGTGCCAGCAGCTTAAAGGGACTAGCGGTTCACTACAATGAGCAGTTCTTC
CASSLKGLAVHYNEQFF
>TRBD2|TRBJ2-1|few|TRBV19
TGTGCCAGTAGTATAAAGCGGGGGGGCTACAATGAGCAGTTCTTC
CASSIKRGGYNEQFF
>TRBD1|TRBJ2-1|once|TRBV18
TGTGCCAGCTCACCTGCAGGGGGAAACTACAATGAGCAGTTCTTC
CASSPAGGNYNEQFF
>NA|TRBJ1-1|NA|TRBV9
TGTGCCAGCAGCGAAGGGGCCTTGAACACTGAAGCTTTCTTT
CASSEGALNTEAFF
>NA|TRBJ1-1|NA|TRBV7-2
TGTGCCAGCAGCCTCACAAGAAACACTGAAGCTTTCTTT
CASSLTRNTEAFF
>TRBD1|TRBJ1-2|NA|TRBV2
TGTGCCAGCCTATGGGGGACAGGGTGGTATGGCTACACCTTC
CASLWGTGWYGYTF
>TRBD1|TRBJ2-7|NA|TRBV19
TGTGCCAGTAGTCCGAATACAGGGGTTTGGTACGAGCAGTACTTC
CASSPNTGVWYEQYF
>TRBD1|TRBJ1-6|NA|TRBV4-1
TGCGCCAGCAGAAAAGGGGGGGGACAGGGAAGTTCACCCCTCCACTTT
CASRKGGGQGSSPLHF
>NA|TRBJ1-6|NA|TRBV20-1
TGCAGTGCTAGTTACGGACGGGGGGATTCACCCCTCCACTTT
CSASYGRGDSPLHF
>NA|TRBJ2-2|NA|TRBV3-1/TRBV3-2
TGTGCCAGCAGCCAAGAACTCGTGAACACCGGGGAGCTGTTTTTT
CASSQELVNTGELFF
>TRBD1|TRBJ1-1|once|TRBV9
TGTGCCAGCAGCGTAGTCCCTACAGGGGAAGCATTCGTGACTGAAGCTTTCTTT
CASSVVPTGEAFVTEAFF
>TRBD1|TRBJ2-7|NA|TRBV4-1
TGCGCCAGCAGCCAGGGACAGGGGGCTGACGAGCAGTACTTC
CASSQGQGADEQYF
>NA|TRBJ1-2|once|TRBV7-8
TGTGCCAGCAGCTCACATGTGGGGGGCTATGGCTACACCTTC
CASSSHVGGYGYTF
>TRBD1|TRBJ1-5|once|TRBV2
TGTGCCAGCAGTGGATCGGACAGGAGAGCTCAGCCCCAGCATTTT
CASSGSDRRAQPQHF
>NA|TRBJ1-3|NA|TRBV9
TGTGCCAGCAGCGTAGCTCCAACTACTATCTCTGGAAACACCATATATTTT
CASSVAPTTISGNTIYF
>NA|TRBJ1-2|NA|TRBV2
TGTGCCAGTGGACAGTCCGTCTATGGCTACACCTTC
CASGQSVYGYTF
>NA|TRBJ1-3|NA|TRBV15
TGTGCCACCAGCAGAGAGGGACAAAAGATCTCTGGAAACACCATATATTTT
CATSREGQKISGNTIYF